The 11 T cell receptor beta chains below were found in one sample sequenced in a study of STAT5B mutations in CD4+ large granular lymphocyte leukemia. The method was immunoSEQ multiplex PCR; TCRdb's version includes in-frame clones alone and lacks a portion of them. The sample lists fewer than 35,000 clones, roughly two thirds occurring once. Sequenced material: CD4+ T cells from blood buffy coats. Source of these receptors: a human donor in good health.

The chain couples TRBV9 to TRBJ2-3; 8 positions match TRBD2. V lost 2 bases, J lost 2 bases, and 7 bases stayed unmatched. This CDR3 spans 16 amino acids. CDR1 is SGDLS, CDR2 YYNGEE, per germline. CDR3 residues: CASSVASGLVTDTQYF. Written as DNA, the CDR3 is TGTGCCAGCAGCGTCGCCTCGGGACTAGTCACAGATACGCAGTATTTT.

The chain couples TRBV14 to TRBJ2-5; D is unclear. The ends were cut back, 2 bases at V and 1 base at J, with 5 bases in the middle. Germline V gives CDR1 SGHDN, CDR2 FVKESK. The CDR3 has 13 residues. The CDR3 loop reads CASSQNIQETQYF. Written as DNA, the CDR3 is TGTGCCAGCAGCCAAAACATCCAAGAGACCCAGTACTTC.

The chain uses TRBV5-1 and TRBJ2-3, with 9 bases that match TRBD2. This CDR3 has 16 residues. Germline V gives CDR1 SGHRS, CDR2 YFSETQ. J was trimmed by 4 bases and V by 4 bases; bases with no gene match: 10. The CDR3 region is CASSPAAGGLADTQYF. The CDR3 DNA sequence: TGCGCCAGCAGCCCCGCGGCGGGGGGGCTGGCAGATACGCAGTATTTT.

The chain carries TRBV6-5 and TRBJ1-4, with D perhaps matching TRBD1 (6 bases). The ends were cut back, 5 bases at V and 8 bases at J, with 12 bases in the middle. The CDR3 spans 13 residues. Germline values: CDR1 MNHEY, CDR2 SVGAGI. DNA for the CDR3: TGTGCCAGCAGTAGGTTCAGGGGCGAAAAACTGTTTTTT. Translating gives CASSRFRGEKLFF.

The sample holds one count of this clone. The rearrangement links TRBV19 to TRBJ1-5; TRBD1 is a possible D gene (5 bases). Trimming removed 1 base from V and 8 bases from J, with 15 bases in between. The V gene's germline CDR1 is LNHDA and CDR2 SQIVND (reference sequence). The CDR3 covers 15 residues. The CDR3 nucleotides are TGTGCCAGTAGTATAGGAGTTGCAGGGTTGAAGCCCCAGCATTTT. Translation gives CASSIGVAGLKPQHF.

The V gene is TRBV19, the J gene TRBJ2-7, with D unresolved. The CDR3 totals 15 residues. V was shortened by 4 bases and J by 0 bases, with 13 bases between the two germline ends. Per germline, CDR1 LNHDA and CDR2 SQIVND (reference sequence). CDR3 residues: CASSKSGLSSYEQYF. For the CDR3, the DNA is TGTGCCAGTAGTAAAAGTGGCCTTAGCTCCTACGAGCAGTACTTC.

This clone has more than one count but fewer than ten. The chain recombines TRBV10-3 with TRBJ1-2; TRBD1 might be the D (6 bases). Germline CDR1 ENHRY, CDR2 SYGVKD. CDR3 length: 14 residues. Trimming took 7 bases from V and 8 from J, leaving 20 bases between them. The CDR3: CAITADSPGGGYTF. The CDR3 DNA is TGTGCCATCACCGCGGACAGCCCTGGAGGCGGCTACACCTTC.

This clone was seen a few times. The gene calls are TRBV19 and TRBJ1-2; D may be TRBD1 (5 bases). This CDR3 comprises 13 residues. The germline V and J ends were trimmed by 8 bases and 4 bases, with 14 bases remaining between them. The germline CDR1 and CDR2 sequences are LNHDA and SQIVND (reference sequence). The DNA for the CDR3 is TGTGCCAGTCTGCGGGGCGGATTCTATGGCTACACCTTC. It encodes CASLRGGFYGYTF. The variable domain in full, completed from reference TRBV19 and TRBJ1-2, reads DGGITQSPKYLFRKEGQNVTLSCEQNLNHDAMYWYRQDPGQGLRLIYYSQIVNDFQKGDIAEGYSVSREKKESFPLTVTSAQKNPTAFYLCASLRGGFYGYTFGSGTRLTVV.

The chain uses TRBV30 and TRBJ2-3, with TRBD1 as a possible D gene (6 bases). This CDR3 is built from 13 residues. CDR1 is GTSNPN, CDR2 SVGIG, per germline (reference sequence). V shed 5 bases and J shed 5 bases, with 14 bases lying between them. The CDR3 DNA reads as TGTGCCTGGGGACAGCGCGAGAGAGATACGCAGTATTTT. This codes for CAWGQRERDTQYF.

The chain is built from TRBV11-3 and TRBJ1-2; D uncertain. The germline gives CDR1 SGHNT, CDR2 YENEEA. Trimming cost V 2 bases and J 8 bases, with 9 bases left between them. This CDR3 is 12 amino acids long. The chain's CDR3 is CASSLSGRGYTF. CDR3 DNA: TGTGCCAGCAGCTTATCCGGGAGAGGCTACACCTTC. The full variable domain, completed using reference TRBV11-3 and TRBJ1-2, is EAGVVQSPRYKIIEKKQPVAFWCNPISGHNTLYWYLQNLGQGPELLIRYENEEAVDDSQLPKDRFSAERLKGVDSTLKIQPAELGDSAVYLCASSLSGRGYTFGSGTRLTVV.

This clone has a handful of counts. The rearrangement links TRBV10-2 to TRBJ1-6; a weak D match, TRBD1 (6 bases). The germline CDR1 and CDR2 sequences are WSHSY and SAAADI. Trimming cost V 2 bases and J 11 bases, with 13 bases left between them. CDR3 length: 14 residues. The CDR3 spells CASSETGSGPPLHF. For the CDR3, the DNA is TGCGCCAGCAGTGAGACAGGGTCGGGGCCACCCCTCCACTTT.